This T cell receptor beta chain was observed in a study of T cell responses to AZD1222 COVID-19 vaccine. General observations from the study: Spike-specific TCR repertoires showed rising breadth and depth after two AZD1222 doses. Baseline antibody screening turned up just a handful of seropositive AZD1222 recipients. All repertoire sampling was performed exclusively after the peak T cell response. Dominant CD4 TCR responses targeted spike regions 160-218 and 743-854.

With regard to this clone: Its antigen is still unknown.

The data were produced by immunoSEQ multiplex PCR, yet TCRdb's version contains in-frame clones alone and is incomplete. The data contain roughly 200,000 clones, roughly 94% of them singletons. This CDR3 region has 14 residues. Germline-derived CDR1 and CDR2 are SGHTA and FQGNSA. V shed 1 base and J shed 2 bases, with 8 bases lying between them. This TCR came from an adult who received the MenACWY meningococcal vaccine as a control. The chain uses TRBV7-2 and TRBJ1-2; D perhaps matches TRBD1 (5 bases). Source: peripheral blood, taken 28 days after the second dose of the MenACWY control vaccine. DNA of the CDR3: TGTGCCAGCAGCTTAGGTTGGGGGAACTATGGCTACACCTTC. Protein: CASSLGWGNYGYTF. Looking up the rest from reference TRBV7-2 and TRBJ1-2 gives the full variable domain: GAGVSQSPSNKVTEKGKDVELRCDPISGHTALYWYRQSLGQGLEFLIYFQGNSAPDKSGLPSDRFSAERTGGSVSTLTIQRTQQEDSAVYLCASSLGWGNYGYTFGSGTRLTVV.